Given below is one T cell receptor beta chain in context. Its target is not known. The CDR3 has 13 amino acids. The V gene's germline CDR1 is GTSNPN and CDR2 SVGIG (reference sequence). With 4 bases removed from V and 5 bases from J, the gap between germline ends came to 11 bases. The data were taken from a study of cytomegalovirus exposure and HLA in healthy donors. General observations from the study: TRBV6-2, TRBV6-3 and some other V segments were excluded as indistinguishable. Reports indicate that TCR beta sequences accurately predicted the HLA-A and HLA-B alleles of most subjects.

This PCR relied on a set of 60 Vbeta primers and 13 Jbeta primers. Measured with immunoSEQ multiplex PCR; TCRdb has only the in-frame clones, and not every one. The sample consists of about 200,000 clones, roughly 90% of them appearing once. The chain combines TRBV30 with TRBJ2-2; D gene uncertain. The sequenced material came from PBMCs. This receptor was identified in a woman aged 25 to 39 in good health and CMV-seronegative. CDR3 sequence (DNA): TGTGCCTGGATCCCGATGAGGACCGGGGAGCTGTTTTTT. Amino acid sequence: CAWIPMRTGELFF.